Given below is one T cell receptor beta chain in context. The specificity of this receptor is unknown. No qualities accompany the bases; no much larger clone lies one base away. One collaborating source in Seattle enrolled patients while the patients were actively infected and followed the patients over time throughout the course of disease. Whole blood was collected in K2EDTA tubes by collaborating institutions according to the institutions' own protocols. For TCRbeta analysis, collaborators shipped samples as frozen whole blood, isolated PBMCs, or DNA extracted from either of those sample types. The CDR3 sequence holds 21 residues, the cysteine and phenylalanine included. The CDR3 DNA has 63 bases and is translated from base 1. V is cut back by 0 bases and J by 1 base, with 21 bases in the junction unmatched. Looking up the germline V gene yields CDR1 MGHRA and CDR2 YSYEKL. These data belong to a study of blood T cell repertoires in COVID-19 (dated by TCRdb to 2018 to 2021). Study-level background: Collaborator samples came from the United States, Italy and Spain and covered acute and convalescent phases of COVID-19. The material from the prospective study consisted of cDNA or gDNA derived from T cells, B-cell-depleted T cells, or PBMCs. Deeply sampled blood TCRbeta repertoires from subjects exposed to, actively infected with, or recovered from COVID-19 were included in the dataset. The repertoires were released in a freely available public database meant as a resource for research on the immune response to SARS-CoV-2. The samples were drawn from the first 160 participants of the ongoing ImmuneRACE study and from 1,254 subjects provided by 6 global collaborators. Nearly every sample came with metadata listing a de-identified subject ID, COVID-19 status, age in years and sex. Where available, HLA class I and class II types were obtained from metadata supplied by the sample provider rather than from assay-based typing.

TCRbeta CDR3 regions were amplified from genomic DNA using the immunoSEQ Assay, a bias-controlled multiplex PCR. As for the authors' bioinformatics: The number of nucleated cells in each sample was estimated by amplification of reference gene primers within the assay. To quantify the absolute abundance of each unique TCRbeta CDR3 rearrangement, sequence reads were collapsed and filtered. For each sample, productive Simpson clonality was calculated as the square root of Simpson's diversity index over productive rearrangements. TCRdb obtained this table from immuneACCESS and retained in-frame rearrangements with V and J assigned. These tables miss some clones; where compared with another copy, unresolved V genes account for less than half of the shortfall, and the remainder is unexplained. Clonal size and the V and J genes are those of that table, whereas D and trimming came from the DNA. In this sample the table shows 250,000 to 300,000 clones, approximately 87% of which occur a single time. The ten largest make up roughly 12% of the sample.

Study-level results and caveats: Clinical and demographic metadata were provided uncurated, with the amount varying by source and participant.

The TCR sequence derives from a woman aged 25 to 39 with COVID-19, enrolled during active disease. Here the chain combines TRBV4-1 and TRBJ2-7; 7 central bases correspond to TRBD1. Specimen: peripheral blood. In nucleotide form, the sequence is TGCGCCAGCAGCCAAGATCCCAGGGGTATCGCTAGACAGGGCCCTTCCTACGAGCAGTACTTC. This gives the protein CASSQDPRGIARQGPSYEQYF.